These 2 T cell receptor beta chains share one sample of origin, sequenced in a study of T cells after yellow fever vaccination. TCRdb re-called the 5' RACE reads with MiXCR, one entry per CDR3 protein. The sample lists 500,000 to 650,000 distinct CDR3 sequences; 17% were seen once. The material was PBMCs, obtained roughly 5 days after the first yellow fever vaccination. Receptors originate from a man younger than 35 who received the YFV17D yellow fever vaccine.

A few counts support this clonotype. V gene TRBV20-1 combines with J gene TRBJ1-2; 7 nucleotides align to TRBD1. The V gene's germline CDR1 is DFQATT and CDR2 SNEGSKA (reference sequence). Losses at the gene ends were 3 bases for V and 4 bases for J; bases not matched to a gene: 11. The CDR3 is made up of 15 amino acids. The CDR3: CSARPRQGRIYGYTF. The CDR3 nucleotides are TGCAGTGCTAGGCCCAGACAGGGTAGGATCTATGGCTACACCTTC.

V usage is TRBV12-3 or TRBV12-4 and J usage is TRBJ1-3; D gene uncertain. The germline V and J ends were trimmed by 4 bases and 4 bases, with 11 bases remaining between them. The CDR3 has 14 amino acids. The CDR3 sequence: CASSWESGGNTIYF. As DNA, the CDR3 is TGTGCCAGCAGTTGGGAATCGGGAGGAAACACCATATATTTT.